The 11 T cell receptor beta chains reported below all come from one sample, sequenced in a study of CD4 and CD8 cells across lung adenocarcinoma regions. TCRdb redid the calling of the PCR reads with MiXCR, one entry per CDR3 protein. Among about 23,000 distinct CDR3 sequences listed, roughly half were seen once. The sample was CD4+ T cells from the center of a lung tumor. These receptors were taken from a male donor with lung adenocarcinoma. The CD4 and CD8 labels of this study may be unreliable.

The genes are TRBV6-1 and TRBJ2-4; D could derive from TRBD1 or TRBD2 (5 bases each). The J call is uncertain, as TRBJ2-3 better fits the DNA end. The CDR3 extends over 13 amino acids. Germline V gives CDR1 MNHNS, CDR2 SASEGT. Written as DNA, the CDR3 is TGTGCCAGCAGTGGGGACGGAGCAGATATTCAGTATTTT. Its protein is CASSGDGADIQYF.

Within the sample, this clonotype is large. This rearrangement joins TRBV6-5 to TRBJ2-1; 8 bases agree with TRBD2. Germline CDR1 and CDR2: MNHEY and SVGAGI. The CDR3 is made up of 15 amino acids. V shed 7 bases and J 0 bases; nucleotides not matched to a gene: 5. CDR3 in amino acids: CASTTAGVSYNEQFF. The CDR3 DNA sequence: TGTGCCAGCACCACAGCGGGAGTCTCCTACAATGAGCAGTTCTTC.

On this clonotype: It is likely a read error, because the conserved phenylalanine at the end of the CDR3 is missing. The DNA is omitted, as the CDR3 cannot be located on it reliably, and the CDR3 follows TCRdb's listing. V is TRBV6-5 and J is TRBJ2-5; the listed D gene, TRBD1, was not tested against the DNA. The CDR3 extends over 16 residues, inclusive of both ends. The germline V gene encodes CDR1 MNHEY and CDR2 SVGAGI. This CDR3 reads CASSSSSVGGGETQLS.

This clonotype was found many times. This chain joins TRBV11-2 and TRBJ2-4, with D possibly called TRBD1 or TRBD2 (5 bases each). Germline CDR1 and CDR2: SGHAT and FQNNGV. This CDR3 contains 16 residues. V lost 6 bases and J 1 base, leaving 16 bases between the germline ends. Here the CDR3 DNA reads TGTGCCAGCAGTCAATGGGGGACGGATGCCAAAAACATTCAGTACTTC. It yields the protein CASSQWGTDAKNIQYF.

The gene calls are TRBV6-4 and TRBJ2-1; possibly TRBD2 for D (6 bases). V lost 2 bases, J lost 5 bases, and 13 bases lay in between. The V gene's germline CDR1 is MRHNA and CDR2 SNTAGT. The CDR3 runs 15 residues. The CDR3 region is CASSDAPAGNNEQFF. CDR3 bases: TGTGCCAGCAGTGACGCCCCAGCGGGCAACAATGAGCAGTTCTTC.

A word on this clonotype: One end of the junction does not line up with germline, which may come from a read error. The V call is TRBV6-1, the J call TRBJ2-5; 7 bases line up with TRBD2. The DNA matches TRBJ2-3 better at its end, which makes the J call doubtful. The CDR3 covers 15 residues. Per the germline V gene, CDR1 is MNHNS and CDR2 is SASEGT. As DNA, the CDR3 is TGTGCCAGGGGTCACGGGGGAGGGCACAAAGATACCCAGTATTTT. It codes for CARGHGGGHKDTQYF.

This clonotype ranks as medium-sized (0.01 to 0.1%). The gene calls are TRBV6-1 and TRBJ2-4; 8 bases align to TRBD1. The ends lost 2 bases at V and 0 bases at J; junction bases unmatched: 9. Germline loops: CDR1 MNHNS, CDR2 SASEGT. This CDR3 has 18 amino acids. CDR3 DNA: TGTGCCAGCAGTGAAAGGACAGGGCGGGGACTAGCCAAAAACATTCAGTACTTC. Encoded protein: CASSERTGRGLAKNIQYF.

J is TRBJ1-2 and V is TRBV7-9; TRBD1 matches at 12 bases. Trimming cost V 4 bases and J 7 bases; bases outside gene matches: 13. Germline V gene lookup returns CDR1 SEHNR and CDR2 FQNEAQ (reference sequence). CDR3 length equals 17 residues. CDR3 nucleotide sequence: TGTGCCAGCAGCTCCTCCGGGACAGGGGGCGCGTGGATTGGCTACACCTTC. Protein sequence: CASSSSGTGGAWIGYTF. Filled out from reference TRBV7-9 and TRBJ1-2, the complete variable domain reads DTGVSQNPRHKITKRGQNVTFRCDPISEHNRLYWYRQTLGQGPEFLTYFQNEAQLEKSRLLSDRFSAERPKGSFSTLEIQRTEQGDSAMYLCASSSSGTGGAWIGYTFGSGTRLTVV.

The chain uses TRBV6-1 and TRBJ2-5; possible D gene TRBD1, 6 bases. Germline V CDR1 and CDR2: MNHNS, SASEGT. The CDR3 extends over 16 amino acids. V lost 10 bases and J lost 0, with 21 bases in between. The CDR3 region has the DNA TGTGCCAACACCACGCTGGACAGAAGGTACCAAGAGACCCAGTACTTC. Encoded protein: CANTTLDRRYQETQYF.

The table lists this clonotype with many counts. This chain uses TRBV27 with TRBJ2-1, with D maybe TRBD2 (6 bases). CDR1 is MNHEY and CDR2 is SMNVEV in the germline V gene (reference sequence). V gave up 6 bases and J gave up 0 bases, with 12 bases separating them. This CDR3 region has 15 residues. The DNA for the CDR3 is TGTGCCAGCAGCCAGGACTACTACTCCTACAATGAGCAGTTCTTC. This translates into CASSQDYYSYNEQFF.

As to this clonotype: Mismatch with germline at one junction end may stem from a read error. The V call is TRBV10-2, the J call TRBJ2-6, with D possibly TRBD1 on 5 matching bases. Per the germline V gene, CDR1 is WSHSY and CDR2 is SAAADI. The CDR3 is 15 amino acids. In nucleotides, the CDR3 is TGCGCCCGGTCCCCACAGGTTGCGAGCACAGATGCGCAGTTTTTT. As protein: CARSPQVASTDAQFF.